This T cell receptor (beta chain) stems from a study of cytomegalovirus exposure and HLA in healthy donors. Study-level information: Unique TCRs from HLA-typed donors, about 85 million of them, were held in an early data release. General study results and limits: Apparent HLA restriction characterized most CMV-associated TCR beta chains in a later analysis. The authors confirmed in vitro that three CMV-associated chains were specific for CMV antigens.

A remark on this clone: Its antigen is not identified.

CDR3 size: 14 residues. Germline loops: CDR1 MNHNY, CDR2 SVGAGI (reference sequence). V lost 6 bases to trimming and J lost 4 bases; unmatched junction nucleotides: 4. It was with 60 Vbeta and 13 Jbeta primers that the PCR ran. Assay: immunoSEQ multiplex PCR; the TCRdb copy retains only in-frame clones and omits some. The sample holds about 170,000 clones. The receptor comes from a woman aged 18-35 years in good health and CMV-seropositive. This chain links TRBV6-6 with TRBJ2-1; the match to TRBD1 covers 9 bases. The material sequenced was PBMCs. CDR3 sequence reads: CASRTGTGYNEQFF. For the CDR3, the DNA is TGTGCCAGCAGGACCGGGACAGGGTACAATGAGCAGTTCTTC.